A selection of T cell receptor beta chains follows, all from one sample in a study of sequential checkpoint blockade in melanoma. Generated by immunoSEQ multiplex PCR, the TCRdb table keeps only in-frame clones and is missing some. The top ten clones hold around 5.8% of a sample with tens of thousands of clones, around four fifths of them seen once. Source: CD8+ T cells sorted from blood (inferred from file names), taken from a patient given nivolumab and ipilimumab in sequence. The receptors shown here come from a human donor with melanoma. Each CDR3 is given with its conserved first and last residue. Each record gives: V gene, CDR3 protein.

>TRBV19
CASSVGTSFGNQPQHF
>TRBV5-6
CASSGGGRETQYF
>TRBV5-5
CASSLTANTEAFF
>TRBV27
CASSLAGGSSYEQYF
>TRBV5-1
CASSTGLAGLSSYNEQFF
>TRBV27
CASSFSGTGGYGYTF
>TRBV5-1
CASSLGQGADEQYF
>TRBV28
CASSTRSSGGLKETQYF
>TRBV5-1
CASSLSADNTGELFF
>TRBV5-1
CASSWGTSTSEQYF
>TRBV6-1
CASRISAGGPNEQFF
>TRBV30
CAWMGAGNTIYF
>TRBV7-3
CASSFSGTGDQETQYF
>TRBV4-1
CASRDSNTGELFF
>TRBV7-2
CASSFFSGGNGELFF
>TRBV19
CASRWGQGALNEQFF
>TRBV28
CASSRDFMNTEAFF
>TRBV7-6
CASSLWTGSYNSPLHF
>TRBV2
CASSEGGTGYRSYEQYF
>TRBV19
CASSKDRESNQPQHF
>TRBV18
CASSPEQGVLNTEAFF
>TRBV9
CASSLANTGELFF
>TRBV29-1
CSVVWLERVSTDTQYF
>TRBV6-1
CATTGRSYNEQFF
>TRBV20-1
CSALGGAEAFF
>TRBV27
CASRPSGGKTDTQYF
>TRBV29-1
CSGLGGSSYEQYF
>TRBV7-9
CASSKTGAGYGYTF
>TRBV19
CASSTPSGHLAGKLFF
>TRBV4-1
CASSQGQDPYEQYF
>TRBV19
CASSPTGSHEQYF
>TRBV6-5
CASSKGLAGYEQYF
>TRBV7-9
CASSLEGGFNEKLFF
>TRBV28
CASSRTGSNQPQHF
>TRBV7-9
CASSLGGLYYEQYF
>TRBV13
CASSLGVGGTGLYNEQFF
>TRBV7-9
CASSFHTSGGNYEQYF
>TRBV6-5
CASSLGTGNYGYTF
>TRBV5-4
CASSRGDSSYEQYF
>TRBV27
CASSGEGQETQYF
>TRBV4-2
CASSLTTTGELFF
>TRBV6-1
CASSEGGLADNEQFF
>TRBV30
CAWSRLLAGVQETQYF
>TRBV5-5
CASSLGQGNYEQYF
>TRBV28
CASSLFVGGPQETQYF
>TRBV21-1
CASSKGSGGASDTQYF
>TRBV7-3
CASSLGHSSTDTQYF
>TRBV6-1
CASSERTGENEKLFF
>TRBV2
CASSAGTGLNTEAFF
>TRBV27
CASSSLGGPDYGYTF
>TRBV5-1
CASSFTLQPGYNEQFF
>TRBV7-6
CASSLALLTSGTSTDTQYF
>TRBV5-1
CASSPGLGADTEAFF
>TRBV6-4
CASSDGGEGAGELFF